The clone carrying this T cell receptor beta chain was counted a few times. Germline V gene data show CDR1 as SQVTM and CDR2 as ANQGSEA. The CDR3 spans 14 residues. V lost 7 bases and J lost 3, with 18 bases in between. This entry comes from a study of beta chain features in type 1 diabetes. Expressed TCRB transcripts were sequenced after all isolated RNA was converted to cDNA. The repertoire was sequenced with immunoSEQ multiplex PCR; TCRdb's copy has only in-frame clones and lacks some. The table has about 200,000 clones, about a tenth seen once. The gene calls are TRBV29-1 and TRBJ1-1; D is ambiguous. Sequences were obtained from central memory CD4+ T cells from blood. This TCR came from a man aged 18-30 years in good health. CDR3 residues: CSGRVLGSDTEAFF. CDR3 DNA sequence: TGCAGCGGCCGGGTTCTTGGCTCGGACACTGAAGCTTTCTTT. Looking up the rest from reference TRBV29-1 and TRBJ1-1 gives the full variable domain: SAVISQKPSRDICQRGTSLTIQCQVDSQVTMMFWYRQQPGQSLTLIATANQGSEATYESGFVIDKFPISRPNLTFSTLTVSNMSPEDSSIYLCSGRVLGSDTEAFFGQGTRLTVV.